These 25 T cell receptor beta chains originate from one sample sequenced in a study of blood T cell repertoires in COVID-19. The repertoire was sequenced with immunoSEQ multiplex PCR; TCRdb's copy has only in-frame clones and lacks some. The data contain 140,000 to 150,000 clones, roughly 82% of them seen just once; the ten biggest clones take up around 9.6%. The material sequenced was peripheral blood. The source is a man aged 55 to 69 with active or convalescent COVID-19.

V gene TRBV19 combines with J gene TRBJ2-5; tentative D call: TRBD1 (5 bases). This CDR3 is built from 14 residues. CDR1 is LNHDA and CDR2 is SQIVND in the germline V gene (reference sequence). The V gene lost 2 bases and the J gene lost 2 bases, with 9 bases spanning the gap. The CDR3 reads CASSIRRQQETQYF. The CDR3 DNA is TGTGCCAGTAGTATACGGAGACAGCAAGAGACCCAGTACTTC. The variable domain in full, completed from reference TRBV19 and TRBJ2-5, reads DGGITQSPKYLFRKEGQNVTLSCEQNLNHDAMYWYRQDPGQGLRLIYYSQIVNDFQKGDIAEGYSVSREKKESFPLTVTSAQKNPTAFYLCASSIRRQQETQYFGPGTRLLVL.

This clone was seen only once. The V gene is TRBV18, the J gene TRBJ2-7; D gene ambiguous. V was clipped by 4 bases and J by 4 bases, with 14 bases between them. The V gene's germline CDR1 is KGHSH and CDR2 LQKENI. The CDR3 totals 14 residues. CDR3 bases: TGTGCCAGCTCACTGTCAGGCCTCCTATACGAGCAGTACGTC. Amino acids: CASSLSGLLYEQYV.

The genes are TRBV27 and TRBJ2-3; 10 bases align to TRBD2. CDR1 and CDR2 (germline): MNHEY, SMNVEV (reference sequence). This CDR3 is 15 amino acids long. With V trimmed by 3 bases and J by 8 bases, 8 bases remained unmatched. CDR3 amino acids: CASSFGLAGAGTQYF. The CDR3 DNA follows: TGTGCCAGCAGTTTTGGGCTAGCGGGAGCAGGTACGCAGTATTTT.

The rearrangement joins TRBV5-1 to TRBJ2-1; 10 nucleotides line up with TRBD2. Trimming at V came to 1 base and at J to 8 bases, leaving 6 bases not matched to a gene. This CDR3 is built from 15 residues. Germline V lookup: CDR1 SGHRS, CDR2 YFSETQ. The CDR3 protein is CASSLPSGGSDEQFF. The CDR3 coding sequence is TGCGCCAGCAGCTTGCCTAGCGGGGGTAGCGATGAGCAGTTCTTC. Supplemented by reference TRBV5-1 and TRBJ2-1, the full variable domain reads KAGVTQTPRYLIKTRGQQVTLSCSPISGHRSVSWYQQTPGQGLQFLFEYFSETQRNKGNFPGRFSGRQFSNSRSEMNVSTLELGDSALYLCASSLPSGGSDEQFFGPGTRLTVL.

This chain joins TRBV10-3 and TRBJ1-3, with 8 bases aligning to TRBD1. The germline gives CDR1 ENHRY, CDR2 SYGVKD. The CDR3 consists of 15 residues. The junction had 7 bases not matched to a gene; V was cut back by 6 bases and J by 3 bases. The CDR3 nucleotides read TGTGCCATCAGGGGTCCCGGGACAGGTGGAAACACCATATATTTT. This translates into CAIRGPGTGGNTIYF.

This clone was seen once. This chain joins TRBV27 and TRBJ1-1; 8 bases agree with TRBD1. The CDR3 contains 15 residues. CDR1 and CDR2 from the germline V gene are MNHEY and SMNVEV (reference sequence). The trim removed 5 bases at V and 1 base at J, leaving 6 bases unmatched. DNA of the CDR3: TGTGCCAGCAGTCTCCGGACAGGGTCGAACACTGAAGCTTTCTTT. Its translation is CASSLRTGSNTEAFF.

V usage is TRBV13 and J usage is TRBJ2-3; D gene uncertain. The CDR3 loop spans 14 amino acids. CDR1 is PRHDT and CDR2 is FYEKMQ in the germline V gene (reference sequence). Trimming removed 3 bases at V and 0 bases at J, with 7 bases between. The CDR3 here is CASSFPESTDTQYF. The CDR3 DNA reads as TGTGCCAGCAGCTTCCCCGAGAGCACAGATACGCAGTATTTT.

The chain employs TRBV28 and TRBJ1-5; 9 positions agree with TRBD1. This CDR3 region has 16 residues. Germline V gene data show CDR1 as MDHEN and CDR2 as SYDVKM. J gave up 6 bases and V 3 bases, and 9 bases lay outside the gene matches. The CDR3 sequence is CASSFLGDRVTQPQHF. CDR3 bases: TGTGCCAGCAGTTTCCTCGGGGACAGGGTCACTCAGCCCCAGCATTTT.

The chain links TRBV3-1 (or the pseudogene TRBV3-2) to TRBJ1-1, with D tentatively TRBD1 (5 bases). The CDR3 consists of 15 residues. Germline CDR1 is LGHDT and CDR2 is YNNKEL (reference sequence). Trimming shortened V by 7 bases and J by 1 base, and 16 bases separated the two germline ends. In nucleotides, the CDR3 is TGTGCCAGCACCCCATCAGACAGACCGAACACTGAAGCTTTCTTT. Encoded protein: CASTPSDRPNTEAFF.

The gene calls are TRBV5-1 and TRBJ2-5; 12 nucleotides line up with TRBD2. The junction had 2 bases not matched to a gene; V was cut back by 0 bases and J by 2 bases. The CDR3 contains 16 residues. Germline lookup yields CDR1 SGHRS and CDR2 YFSETQ. The DNA for the CDR3 is TGCGCCAGCAGCTTGGCCCTAGCGGGGGGGCAAGAGACCCAGTACTTC. This gives the protein CASSLALAGGQETQYF.

This clone was observed a single time. The V and J genes are TRBV11-2 and TRBJ1-2; 9 nucleotides line up with TRBD1. The CDR3 is 15 amino acids. Germline V gene lookup returns CDR1 SGHAT and CDR2 FQNNGV. Trimming removed 0 bases from V and 7 bases from J; junction bases left unmatched: 6. The CDR3 nucleotides are TGTGCCAGCAGCTTAGATCTGGGACAGGGACTTGGCTACACCTTC. The encoded protein is CASSLDLGQGLGYTF. The entire variable domain, with the rest obtained from reference TRBV11-2 and TRBJ1-2, is as follows: EAGVAQSPRYKIIEKRQSVAFWCNPISGHATLYWYQQILGQGPKLLIQFQNNGVVDDSQLPKDRFSAERLKGVDSTLKIQPAKLEDSAVYLCASSLDLGQGLGYTFGSGTRLTVV.

The CDR3 sequence is CATALGSGNTIYF. The CDR3 nucleotides are TGTGCCACCGCTCTCGGGTCTGGAAACACCATATATTTT. This rearrangement joins TRBV15 to TRBJ1-3; D unclear. The CDR3 extends over 13 amino acids. Germline V gene data show CDR1 as LNHNV and CDR2 as YYDKDF (reference sequence). Trimming removed 8 bases from V and 1 base from J, with 9 bases in between.

This clone was seen once. The rearrangement joins TRBV11-3 to TRBJ1-2; 10 bases align to TRBD1. The CDR3 runs 16 residues. J lost 2 bases, V lost 4 bases, and 7 bases had no gene match. The germline gives CDR1 SGHNT, CDR2 YENEEA. In DNA, the CDR3 is TGTGCCAGCAGCTATTGGGGGACAGGGGCGAACTATGGCTACACCTTC. It is translated as CASSYWGTGANYGYTF.

The chain is built from TRBV18 and TRBJ1-6, with 8 nucleotides matching TRBD1. The CDR3 covers 14 residues. V gave up 8 bases and J gave up 7 bases; unmatched junction bases: 7. Per germline, CDR1 KGHSH and CDR2 LQKENI. DNA of the CDR3: TGTGCCAGCGCCTTGGGACAGGCAAATTCACCCCTCCACTTT. Translated: CASALGQANSPLHF.

This chain connects TRBV7-9 to TRBJ2-3, with TRBD1 matching over 9 bases. CDR3 length: 16 residues. V trimming: 1 base; J trimming: 7 bases; junction bases outside the gene matches: 9. Germline V lookup: CDR1 SEHNR, CDR2 FQNEAQ (reference sequence). CDR3 bases: TGTGCCAGCAGCTTAGGTGGACAGGGGAGTATCAATACGCAGTATTTT. It translates to CASSLGGQGSINTQYF. The full variable domain, in which reference TRBV7-9 and TRBJ2-3 provide the parts outside the CDR3, is DTGVSQNPRHKITKRGQNVTFRCDPISEHNRLYWYRQTLGQGPEFLTYFQNEAQLEKSRLLSDRFSAERPKGSFSTLEIQRTEQGDSAMYLCASSLGGQGSINTQYFGPGTRLTVL.

V usage is TRBV18 and J usage is TRBJ1-2; D might be TRBD1 (6 bases). Deletions cut 3 bases from V and 8 bases from J, with 19 bases between. Germline values: CDR1 KGHSH, CDR2 LQKENI. The CDR3 is 15 residues long. This CDR3 reads CASSPRGGAGNGYTF. The DNA of the CDR3 is TGTGCCAGCTCACCCCGTGGGGGCGCCGGAAACGGCTACACCTTC.

This rearrangement joins TRBV10-3 to TRBJ1-2; D possibly corresponds to TRBD1 (5 bases). In germline, CDR1 is ENHRY, CDR2 SYGVKD. The V gene lost 1 base and the J gene lost 2 bases, with 8 bases spanning the gap. The CDR3 contains 14 residues. The CDR3 is CAISELSGNYGYTF. CDR3 coding DNA: TGTGCCATCAGTGAGTTGTCAGGGAACTATGGCTACACCTTC.

This clone came up a few times. This sequence joins TRBV3-1 (or the pseudogene TRBV3-2) and TRBJ2-7, with 8 nucleotides matching TRBD1. CDR1 and CDR2 (germline): LGHDT, YNNKEL (reference sequence). The CDR3 loop spans 14 amino acids. The ends lost 7 bases at V and 6 bases at J; junction bases unmatched: 11. The CDR3 bases are TGTGCCAGCAACACACAGGGGGGTGTAGGCGAGCAGTACTTC. Protein: CASNTQGGVGEQYF.

This clone was picked up a small number of times. The chain has TRBV7-2 and TRBJ1-2; weak D call: TRBD1 (6 bases). CDR1 and CDR2 (germline): SGHTA, FQGNSA. Trimming removed 1 base from V and 4 bases from J, with 19 bases in between. This CDR3 is built from 17 residues. The CDR3 is CASSLDTGTYRLYGYTF. In DNA form, the CDR3 reads TGTGCCAGCAGCTTAGATACCGGGACATATCGCCTCTATGGCTACACCTTC.

The V gene is TRBV19, the J gene TRBJ2-3, with 10 nucleotides matching TRBD1. CDR1 is LNHDA and CDR2 is SQIVND in the germline V gene (reference sequence). V shed 6 bases, J shed 4 bases, and the junction held 13 bases outside the gene matches. This CDR3 spans 17 amino acids. For the CDR3, the DNA is TGTGCCAGTAGGGCATGGGGGGACAGGGGAAGCGCAGATACGCAGTATTTT. Translating gives CASRAWGDRGSADTQYF.

V is TRBV19 and J is TRBJ2-1, with no clear D. CDR1 LNHDA and CDR2 SQIVND come from the germline V gene (reference sequence). Trimming removed 5 bases from V and 2 bases from J, with 13 bases in between. The CDR3 length is 15 residues. The CDR3 reads CASSALGDPYNEQFF. CDR3 bases: TGTGCCAGTAGTGCCCTAGGTGACCCCTACAATGAGCAGTTCTTC.

The gene calls are TRBV7-6 and TRBJ1-2; a possible D gene is TRBD1 (5 bases). The CDR3 covers 13 residues. The V gene's germline CDR1 is SGHVS and CDR2 FNYEAQ. Trimming pared 3 bases from V and 3 bases from J, leaving 8 bases between. CDR3 sequence: CASSLGGDYGYTF. As DNA, the CDR3 is TGTGCCAGCAGCTTGGGGGGTGACTATGGCTACACCTTC. Combining the CDR3 with reference TRBV7-6 and TRBJ1-2 gives the whole variable domain GAGVSQSPRYKVTKRGQDVALRCDPISGHVSLYWYRQALGQGPEFLTYFNYEAQQDKSGLPNDRFSAERPEGSISTLTIQRTEQRDSAMYRCASSLGGDYGYTFGSGTRLTVV.

This chain links TRBV23-1 with TRBJ2-5; perhaps TRBD1 as D (5 bases). TRBV23-1 counts as an open reading frame of uncertain function. V lost 2 bases and J 3 bases, leaving 16 bases between the germline ends. The CDR3 is made up of 16 amino acids. For the CDR3, the DNA is TGCGCCAGCAGTCAAGATCCAGGGCCCTTAAAAGAGACCCAGTACTTC. Translation gives CASSQDPGPLKETQYF.

The chain recombines TRBV19 with TRBJ2-4, with 9 positions matching TRBD1. The J segment lost 7 bases and the V segment lost 3 bases, leaving 7 bases of the junction unmatched. This CDR3 has 15 residues. Germline assignment: CDR1 LNHDA and CDR2 SQIVND (reference sequence). The CDR3 is CASSMWTGVANIQYF. Written as DNA, the CDR3 is TGTGCCAGTAGTATGTGGACAGGGGTAGCCAACATTCAGTACTTC.

The chain is built from TRBV18 and TRBJ2-4; D might be TRBD2 (6 bases). Trimming pared 2 bases from V and 8 bases from J, leaving 16 bases between. CDR3 size: 15 residues. Germline lookup yields CDR1 KGHSH and CDR2 LQKENI. CDR3 sequence: CASSPGGAGFDIQYF. The CDR3, as DNA: TGTGCCAGCTCACCAGGAGGGGCGGGATTCGACATTCAGTACTTC.